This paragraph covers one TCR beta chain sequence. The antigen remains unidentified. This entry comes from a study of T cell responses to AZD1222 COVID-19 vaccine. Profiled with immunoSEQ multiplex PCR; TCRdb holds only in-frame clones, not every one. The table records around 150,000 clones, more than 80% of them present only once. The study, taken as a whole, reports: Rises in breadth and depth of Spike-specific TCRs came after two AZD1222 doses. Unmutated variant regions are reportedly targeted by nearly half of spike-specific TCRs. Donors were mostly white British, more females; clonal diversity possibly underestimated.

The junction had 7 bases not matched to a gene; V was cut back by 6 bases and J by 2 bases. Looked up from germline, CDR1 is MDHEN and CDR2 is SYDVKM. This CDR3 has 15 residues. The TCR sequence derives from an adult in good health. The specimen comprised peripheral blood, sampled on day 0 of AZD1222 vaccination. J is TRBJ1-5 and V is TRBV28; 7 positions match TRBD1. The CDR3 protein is CASRGGQEGNQPQHF. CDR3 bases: TGTGCCAGCAGGGGTGGACAGGAAGGCAATCAGCCCCAGCATTTT.